The present entry profiles one T cell receptor (beta chain) with its context. This clonotype was detected ten times or more. No antigen is known for it. Per-base qualities were not stored, and no clone one base away is much larger. Trimming takes 0 bases from V and 3 bases from J, and the germline ends sit 13 bases apart. The CDR3, from cysteine to phenylalanine, totals 15 residues. Solely the CDR3 DNA is kept, with 45 bases framed from the first base. The CDR1 and CDR2 encoded by the germline V gene are SGHRS and YFSETQ. TCR beta CDR3 regions were amplified from RNA transcripts. The first round of RT-PCR for the TCR CDR3 was performed with the HTBI primer set and the Qiagen OneStep RT-PCR kit. A second multiplex PCR round built the libraries, followed by size selection and purification. The libraries were sequenced on an Illumina HiSeq2000 using paired-end 100 bp reads. On the authors' methods: SOAPnuke was used to process the raw data, with reads discarded if the reads contained adapters or uncalled bases, had a mean Phred below 15, or lacked an exact constant-primer or identifier match. High-quality paired reads were merged using COPE v1.2.5, and each unique nucleotide sequence was defined as a clonotype. MiTCR v1.1 was used to align clonotypes to the IMGT TRBV, TRBD and TRBJ reference segments. The analysis included only V-J combinations with a frequency above 0.0001, which together covered over 98% of the repertoires. A TCS score was defined as the ratio between F50 (clonal expansion) and ExV (chaos), using BLOSUM62-based TCRdist between CDR3 peptides within each V-J. Welch's t-statistics and random forest reduced around 520 V-J features to 13, which were used in a naive Bayes classifier (R e1071). TCRdb reran the public reads through fastp at Q25 and MiXCR, keeping productive beta chains. Identical CDR3 protein sequences are pooled into one entry, listed with their most common genes and DNA. TCRdb's processing, not the authors' own work, is the source of the V and J calls. The sample data list a few hundred thousand distinct CDR3 sequences, and roughly 14% of these were observed just once. The ten largest clones take up 6.5% to 8% of the sample.

The sample originates from a study of T cells in Graves' hyperthyroidism and ophthalmopathy (dated by TCRdb to about 2019). General notes on the study: Peripheral blood was collected at initial diagnosis, before any treatment. TCR V-J signatures able to tell the groups apart were searched for in a discovery cohort of 100 or so patients, of whom over 40 had Graves' ophthalmopathy and around 57 had stable Graves' hyperthyroidism. Prospective prediction of ophthalmopathy was tested in an independent validation cohort of 18 to 20 hyperthyroidism patients and roughly 16 patients who later progressed to ophthalmopathy. The 100 discovery patients were divided at random into training and test sets in a 7:3 ratio. In six Graves' hyperthyroidism patients, the study also compared T-cell repertoires from thyroid tissue with T-cell repertoires from blood. After sampling, hyperthyroidism patients received methimazole starting at 30 mg daily, and ophthalmopathy patients received high-dose intravenous methylprednisolone. The paper describes TCR Vbeta CDR3 sequencing of 120 to 150 peripheral blood samples, made up of 43 ophthalmopathy patients, more than 70 hyperthyroidism patients and 17 progressor patients. What the authors observed across the whole study: In validation, the model predicted progression to ophthalmopathy with just under 71% sensitivity and over 72% specificity, a median of roughly seven months before onset. Sample size was not statistically predetermined, and investigators were not blinded to group allocation. In cross-validation, a model built on a 13 V-J signature told ophthalmopathy apart from stable hyperthyroidism with roughly 87% sensitivity and approximately 81% specificity, and in testing the same model reached 80%/75%. Most expanded thyroid clonotypes (frequency above 0.001) were also detected in blood, a finding suggesting that blood repertoires may reflect thyroid immune responses.

Stable Graves' hyperthyroidism was defined as the absence of progression to ophthalmopathy over 18 months of follow-up. Hyperthyroidism patients were newly diagnosed, with disease duration under 2 months, and aged 18 to 65 years. Exclusion was applied to patients with uncontrolled infections, other autoimmune diseases, pregnancy or lactation. Diagnoses were established on the basis of clinical symptoms, serum thyroxine and TRAb, thyroid ultrasound, and orbital computed tomography. PBMCs were separated from roughly 10 ml of fresh peripheral blood using Ficoll-Paque density gradient centrifugation. Trizol reagent was used to extract total RNA, and RNA quality was then checked on an Agilent 2100 Bioanalyzer.

Sequenced sample: blood. This TCR came from a woman in her 30s with Graves' hyperthyroidism. Recombination linked TRBV5-1 to TRBJ2-7, and the D gene may be TRBD2, 6 bases matching. The CDR3 corresponds to CASSLAPTGSYEQYF. The bases read TGCGCCAGCAGCTTGGCCCCGACCGGGAGCTACGAGCAGTACTTC.